The clone carrying this T cell receptor (beta chain) appeared many times. Antigen specificity is unknown. The data belong to a study of T cells in Graves' hyperthyroidism and ophthalmopathy. Study as a whole: The authors collected peripheral blood at initial diagnosis, before any treatment.

Study results and caveats: Ophthalmopathy could be told apart from stable hyperthyroidism with a 13 V-J model. Most clonotypes expanded in the thyroid (above 0.001) were also present in blood.

The ends lost 5 bases at V and 4 bases at J; junction bases unmatched: 7. Per germline, CDR1 MDHEN and CDR2 SYDVKM. This CDR3 comprises 14 residues. Graves' hyperthyroidism was deemed stable absent ophthalmopathy progression within 18 months. TCR beta CDR3 regions were amplified from RNA transcripts. The study used the HTBI primer set for a first-round RT-PCR of the TCR CDR3. TCRdb used MiXCR to reprocess the multiplex PCR reads, holding one entry per CDR3 protein. Altogether a few hundred thousand distinct CDR3 sequences are present, about 20% being singletons, with the ten largest covering around 27%.

Sequencing was carried out using blood. The genes are TRBV28 and TRBJ1-2, with 7 positions matching TRBD1. The sequence came from a man aged 18 to 29 with Graves' hyperthyroidism. The CDR3 region has the DNA TGTGCCAGCAGTGGGACAGTGAGCTTCTATGGCTACACCTTC. Its protein is CASSGTVSFYGYTF.